The 2 T cell receptor beta chains given below trace back to one sample, sequenced in a study of blood T cells in healthy people across ages. Primers used in a second PCR of roughly 7 to 12 cycles were a sample-barcoded 5' primer and a J-beta primer mix. In TCRdb, the 5' RACE reads were re-called with MiXCR into one record per CDR3 protein. The top ten clones hold approximately 20% of a sample with hundreds of thousands of distinct CDR3 sequences, roughly 50% of them seen once. The sequencing input was blood. The receptors come from a man aged 25-45 years in good health.

CDR3 residues: CSAREPRGQWGNQPQHF. For the CDR3, the DNA is TGCAGTGCTAGAGAGCCAAGGGGACAGTGGGGCAATCAGCCCCAGCATTTT. The chain uses TRBV20-1 and TRBJ1-5, with 7 bases identical to TRBD1. Losses at the gene ends were 0 bases for V and 2 bases for J; bases not matched to a gene: 10. The CDR3 extends over 17 amino acids. CDR1 is DFQATT and CDR2 is SNEGSKA in the germline V gene (reference sequence).

The V call is TRBV11-2, the J call TRBJ2-5; 8 positions agree with TRBD2. The germline V gene encodes CDR1 SGHAT and CDR2 FQNNGV. The V segment lost 6 bases and the J segment 1 base; nucleotides outside the gene matches: 4. This CDR3 has 14 residues. The CDR3, as DNA: TGTGCCAGCAGAACTACTAGCGGCCAAGAGACCCAGTACTTC. This codes for CASRTTSGQETQYF. The full variable domain, rest sourced from reference TRBV11-2 and TRBJ2-5, is EAGVAQSPRYKIIEKRQSVAFWCNPISGHATLYWYQQILGQGPKLLIQFQNNGVVDDSQLPKDRFSAERLKGVDSTLKIQPAKLEDSAVYLCASRTTSGQETQYFGPGTRLLVL.